This T cell receptor (beta chain) was captured by sequencing in a study of graft-versus-host responses after intestinal transplantation (dated by TCRdb to the early 2020s). At the level of the whole study: The transplants that recipients got were multivisceral, liver-intestinal, or isolated intestinal. Every recipient was given anti-thymocyte globulin induction, then maintenance tacrolimus and steroids for approximately 3 years. After intestinal transplantation, graft-versus-host and host-versus-graft alloreactive T cell clones were followed in the graft, circulation and bone marrow using bulk TCR-beta CDR3 sequencing. To identify alloreactive clones, pre-transplant mixed lymphocyte reaction products were sequenced and compared with unstimulated pre-transplant donor and recipient T cells. The cohort enrolled approximately 24 intestinal transplant recipients including one retransplant, and a few patients lacking pretransplant specimens were excluded. A peak of at least 4% donor T cells among recipient peripheral blood mononuclear cells was the definition used for donor T cell macrochimerism. Rather than going through the commercial service, samples from three later patients were sequenced in-house on an Illumina MiSeq and processed with MiXCR.

The library was produced with the immunoSEQ multiplex PCR assay. Adaptive Biotechnologies carried out high-throughput TCR-beta CDR3 sequencing of genomic DNA for most patients. As for the authors' bioinformatics: TCR sequencing data for 15 to 20 patients were retrieved from Adaptive's ImmunoSEQ software; a few other patients were processed with MiXCR and VDJtools. CDR3 nucleotide sequences shared between donor and recipient were removed because the origin of such sequences could not be assigned. At least 2-fold expansion over unstimulated cells and a minimum CFSE-low frequency of 0.002% (template counts) or 0.001% (read counts) were required for clones to be classified as alloreactive. Clones were considered mappable if detected in sequenced pre-transplant spleen, lymph node, or MLR CFSE-low populations of the donor or recipient. Cumulative frequency of alloreactive clones was calculated as a percentage of all sequences weighted by copy number. TCRdb stores this immuneACCESS table with in-frame sequences only. Part of the clones is absent; in the studies checked, under half of the shortfall reflects unresolved V genes, and no reason is known for the rest. Clone size and V and J calls were adopted from that table, with D and trimming inferred from the DNA. This sample comprises roughly 4,100 clones, approximately 85% of them detected only once. The ten most abundant clones make up over 4% of the sample.

Dithiothreitol, EDTA incubations and collagenase D digestion were used to isolate intraepithelial and lamina propria lymphocytes from graft specimens. Bulk TCR-beta sequencing was performed on serial intestinal graft biopsy specimens collected as late as 600 days after transplant. From V the trimming removes 9 bases and from J it removes 5 bases, while the gene matches leave 6 bases of the junction unaccounted for. The CDR3 goes from the cysteine to the phenylalanine over 12 residues. The sequence is cut down to CDR3 DNA, 36 bases in frame from base 1. CDR1 and CDR2, looked up from the germline V gene, are MNHNS and SASEGT. Results the study describes overall, beyond this receptor: The relatively low number and heterogeneity of intestinal transplant patients limited the conclusions. Peak levels of circulating GvH clones were associated with declines in HvG clones early after transplant. GvH clones turned up in recipient bone marrow, with some appearing earlier in ileal mucosa or blood, a pattern consistent with an intestinal mucosal origin. In patients with donor T cell macrochimerism, the allografts had high GvH to HvG T cell clonal ratios.

As for this clone: What this receptor recognizes is not known. Nothing much larger sits one base from this clone, and base qualities are not available. Other DNA sequences in this specimen translate into the identical CDR3.

This sequence was found in a human patient who received an intestinal transplant, so some T cells may come from the graft donor. The sequenced sample was ileum tissue, obtained roughly 680 days after intestinal transplant. The receptor chain draws on TRBV6-1 and TRBJ2-5; 7 bases in between match TRBD1. The CDR3 region has the sequence CASRTGWETQYF. The base sequence is TGTGCCAGTCGGACAGGATGGGAGACCCAGTACTTC.